This T cell receptor (beta chain) emerged from a study of Graves' ophthalmopathy and Graves' hyperthyroidism. Study observations and caveats: Blood also held most thyroid clonotypes expanded above 0.001 frequency.

CDR3 regions of TCR beta were amplified from RNA transcripts. First-round RT-PCR employed HTBI primers, with a second-round multiplex PCR after it. TCRdb re-derived calls from the multiplex PCR reads in MiXCR, one entry per CDR3 protein. The sample yields 600,000 to 650,000 distinct CDR3 sequences, 22% seen once. Germline V gene lookup returns CDR1 MNHEY and CDR2 SVGEGT. J gave up 8 bases and V 0 bases, and 14 bases lay outside the gene matches. CDR3 size: 18 residues. In its sample, this clonotype was seen many times. Antigen specificity is unknown. This TCR was recovered from a woman aged 18-29 years with stable Graves' hyperthyroidism. Some clones in this sample may be carry-over from other donors' samples. Material for sequencing was peripheral blood. V and J are TRBV6-2 or TRBV6-3 and TRBJ1-2; 11 bases line up with TRBD1. The chain's CDR3 is CASSYSSWYRRTGGGYTF. The CDR3, as DNA: TGTGCCAGCAGTTACTCATCTTGGTACCGGAGGACAGGGGGCGGCTACACCTTC.